The TCR beta chain under discussion was sequenced for a study of PD-L1 blockade in urothelial cancer (dated by TCRdb to the late 2010s). The study in broad terms: Therapy was started around 2014 for all patients, and atezolizumab 1,200 mg was administered intravenously every 3 weeks. Durable clinical benefit meant progression-free survival longer than 6 months, and TCR features were also tested against progression-free and overall survival. Eight or nine patients reached durable clinical benefit, while some 21 patients did not. Whole exome sequencing and RNA sequencing of pretreatment tumors were performed alongside TCR sequencing in the same patients. Blood samples were analyzed at 3 weeks after treatment start (second dose) and at 6 weeks after treatment start. Pretreatment tumor samples, along with matched peripheral blood serially collected before and after atezolizumab treatment, were subjected to TCR sequencing. Blood samples gave a median of about 140,000 T cells and roughly 83,000 unique TCRs, with a median clonality of 0.080. About 85% of the roughly 30 patients were males with bladder-origin urothelial cancer, and about 60% of the 29 reported a prior smoking history. Pretreatment blood TCR-seq was available for about 28 patients, at least one posttreatment blood collection was obtained for 25 or so patients, and tumor TCR-seq was available for 25 or so patients. Somatic, immune and clinical correlates of response to PD-L1 blockade with atezolizumab in urothelial cancer were the focus of an exploratory multi-omic analysis. Patients had an ECOG performance status of 0 or 1 and had received between 0 and 3 prior chemotherapy regimens. Paper-wide results and their limitations: Small sample size (n ≈ 28) and many exploratory analyses mean the results are intended to be hypothesis-generating. A pretreatment peripheral blood TCR clonality below the median was linked to improved progression-free and overall survival. Patients with durable benefit showed greater expansion of tumor-associated TCR clones in peripheral blood 3 weeks after starting treatment (n ≈ 21, p = 0.022).

A total of 25 to 30 patients with locally advanced or metastatic urothelial carcinoma, treated at Memorial Sloan Kettering on a trial protocol, made up the cohort. Peripheral blood mononuclear cells were collected pretreatment and during treatment, with between 1 and 8 total time points obtained per patient. The Qiagen DNeasy Blood extraction kit was used to purify genomic DNA from total PBMCs and tumor samples. PBMCs were collected pretreatment and during treatment, and were isolated and stored as previously described. The sample holds one count of this clone. Its antigen is unknown. Within one base of it there is no much larger clone, and no base qualities were kept. Each PCR received spiked-in synthetic TCR analog templates so that absolute template abundance could be estimated from read counts. Using the immunoSEQ assay, TCRbeta CDR3 regions were amplified from genomic DNA with bias-controlled V and J gene primers. Sequencing of rearranged TCRbeta segments was done at approximately 20X coverage. The authors' pipeline ran thus. Clustering was used to correct sequencing errors, and CDR3s were annotated against IMGT to assign V, D and J genes. Only productive TCRbeta rearrangements were used in downstream analyses, excluding out-of-frame or stop-codon sequences. Clonality was computed as one minus Shannon entropy normalized by the log of the number of unique productive sequences. Clones differing between time points or between blood and tumor were identified by Fisher's exact test with Benjamini-Hochberg correction at adjusted p below 0.01. The table was pulled from immuneACCESS by TCRdb, which kept in-frame rearrangements only. Such tables lose some clones; where checked, under half of the loss comes from unresolved V genes, and the rest has no known cause. The V and J calls and clone size are taken from that table; D and trimming were inferred from the DNA. This sample has 35,000 to 45,000 clones in its table, and over 75% of those were observed once. Just under 8.5% of the sample is held by the ten biggest clonotypes.

Trimmed from V: 8 bases; trimmed from J: 5 bases; junction bases lacking a gene match: 5. According to the germline V gene, CDR1 reads SNHLY and CDR2 reads FYNNEI. The CDR3, from cysteine to phenylalanine, totals 15 residues. Of all the DNA, just the CDR3 is kept, 45 bases in frame from base 1. The sequenced sample was PBMCs, obtained around atezolizumab (anti-PD-L1) treatment. The source of this sequence is a man in his 70s with urothelial cancer. The rearranged segments are TRBV2 and TRBJ2-5, with TRBD2 matching 16 junction bases. The CDR3 is CASQGLAGGYETQYF. The DNA sequence follows: TGTGCCAGCCAGGGACTAGCGGGAGGGTATGAGACCCAGTACTTC. The CDR3, completed at both ends by the reference TRBV2 and TRBJ2-5 genes, gives the full variable domain EPEVTQTPSHQVTQMGQEVILRCVPISNHLYFYWYRQILGQKVEFLVSFYNNEISEKSEIFDDQFSVERPDGSNFTLKIRSTKLEDSAMYFCASQGLAGGYETQYFGPGTRLLVL.